The rows below give T cell receptor beta chains drawn from one sample of a study of T-cell reconstitution after alpha-beta-depleted transplantation in children. Each CDR3 protein gets one entry after TCRdb re-called the PCR reads with MiXCR. The sample consists of around 200,000 distinct CDR3 sequences, 17% of them appearing once. Sequenced material: PBMCs, mostly from graft donor cells, taken 360 days after TCRalphabeta/CD19-depleted stem cell transplant. These receptors were obtained from a male patient aged 2 to 9 who had a stem cell transplant for acute lymphoblastic leukemia, so the T cells may come from the graft donor. CDR3s include the opening cysteine and the closing phenylalanine or tryptophan. The D gene is left open where the match is weak. Expanded clones are given a class, and other clones once, few, many or no size at all.

V gene	D gene	J gene	clone size	CDR3 DNA	CDR3 protein
TRBV12-3/TRBV12-4	TRBD1	TRBJ2-1	few	TGTGCCAGCAGTTCCTGGACAGGGAGTATCAATGAGCAGTTCTTC	CASSSWTGSINEQFF
TRBV5-1	NA	TRBJ2-3	NA	TGCGCCAGCAGCCAGGGACACGGTAGCACAGATACGCAGTATTTT	CASSQGHGSTDTQYF
TRBV27	NA	TRBJ2-7	NA	TGTGCCAGCAGTTACGTGGGGGAGCAGTACTTC	CASSYVGEQYF
TRBV10-3	NA	TRBJ2-3	NA	TGTGCCATCAGTGAGTTACGGCACCTGGATACGCAGTATTTT	CAISELRHLDTQYF
TRBV3-1	NA	TRBJ1-5	NA	TGTGCCAGCAGCCAGGCCCCCGCGCAGCCCCAGCATTTT	CASSQAPAQPQHF
TRBV18	TRBD1	TRBJ2-2	NA	TGTGCCGGCAAGGGACAGGGAAGCACCGGGGAGCTGTTTTTT	CAGKGQGSTGELFF
TRBV5-1	TRBD1	TRBJ2-2	few	TGCGCCAGCAGCAGCCTGGGACAGGGGAACACCGGGGAGCTGTTTTTT	CASSSLGQGNTGELFF
TRBV12-3/TRBV12-4	NA	TRBJ1-5	NA	TGTGCCAGCAGGCGAATAGGCAATCAGCCCCAGCATTTT	CASRRIGNQPQHF
TRBV10-3	NA	TRBJ1-3	few	TGTGCCATCATGAGAAGGGGCACAGAAAACTCTGGAAACACCATATATTTT	CAIMRRGTENSGNTIYF
TRBV12-3/TRBV12-4	TRBD1	TRBJ1-2	NA	TGTGCCAGCAGTCTCCGCCGGACAGGGATTGGGTATGGCTACACCTTC	CASSLRRTGIGYGYTF
TRBV6-5	NA	TRBJ2-1	NA	TGTGCCAGCAGTTACTCCGGGGCTAGCCTATACAATGAGCAGTTCTTC	CASSYSGASLYNEQFF
TRBV12-3/TRBV12-4	TRBD1	TRBJ2-5	few	TGTGCCACAGAGGACAGGCGGTACCAAGAGACCCAGTACTTC	CATEDRRYQETQYF
TRBV7-9	TRBD2	TRBJ2-1	NA	TGTGCCAGCAGCCGAACCAGACTAGCGGGGACCGAGCAGTTCTTC	CASSRTRLAGTEQFF
TRBV7-9	NA	TRBJ2-7	NA	TGTGCCAGCGGGCAAGGGGCAGGGAAATCCTACGAGCAGTACTTC	CASGQGAGKSYEQYF
TRBV5-1	NA	TRBJ2-3	few	TGCGCCACCAAAACGTGGGGCTCTAGCACAGATACGCAGTATTTT	CATKTWGSSTDTQYF
TRBV7-6	NA	TRBJ1-1	NA	TGTGCCAGCAGCTTAACCGAGGATATTAACACTGAAGCTTTCTTT	CASSLTEDINTEAFF
TRBV12-3/TRBV12-4	TRBD1	TRBJ2-1	NA	TGTGCCAGCAGTCTCAGGACAGGGGGCTTAAATGAGCAGTTCTTC	CASSLRTGGLNEQFF
TRBV11-2	TRBD1	TRBJ2-7	few	TGTGCCAGCAGGGTAACAGGGGAGCACGAGCAGTACTTC	CASRVTGEHEQYF